This T cell receptor beta chain was profiled in a study of CD8+ T cells in alopecia areata. From germline, CDR1 is SGHRS and CDR2 YFSETQ. CDR3 size: 14 residues. With 0 bases removed from V and 7 bases from J, the gap between germline ends came to 10 bases. In this sample, this clone turned up a few times. cDNA prepared by RNA extraction and subsequent reverse transcription served as the template for sequencing. The assay was immunoSEQ multiplex PCR, and TCRdb's table has in-frame clones only and misses some. Among some 150,000 clones, about 50% were seen once, and the ten largest hold roughly 19%. The chain has TRBV5-1 and TRBJ2-2; D is ambiguous. The receptor was derived from a human donor with alopecia areata. The specimen was CD8+ T cells sorted from blood, collected at week 0. In nucleotides, the CDR3 is TGCGCCAGCAGCTTGGGGCAGTTCAGCGGGGAGCTGTTTTTT. It specifies CASSLGQFSGELFF. Full variable domain (outside the CDR3, taken from reference TRBV5-1 and TRBJ2-2): KAGVTQTPRYLIKTRGQQVTLSCSPISGHRSVSWYQQTPGQGLQFLFEYFSETQRNKGNFPGRFSGRQFSNSRSEMNVSTLELGDSALYLCASSLGQFSGELFFGEGSRLTVL.